These T cell receptor beta chains were read from a single sample in a study of T cell responses to AZD1222 COVID-19 vaccine. Produced via immunoSEQ multiplex PCR; TCRdb's table is partial and in-frame only. The sample records about 210,000 clones, around 94% being singletons. Sequencing was performed on peripheral blood, taken on day 0 of AZD1222 vaccination. Source of these receptors: an adult in good health. Each CDR3 is given with its conserved first and last residue. Each record gives: J gene, V gene, D gene, clone size, CDR3 protein, CDR3 DNA. The D gene is left open where the match is weak. Size is stated for part of the rows, as once, few or many counts, or as a class when the clone is expanded.

TRBJ2-7,TRBV30,.,.,CAWRRGSYEQYF,TGTGCCTGGAGGCGAGGGTCCTACGAGCAGTACTTC
TRBJ2-5,TRBV25-1,TRBD2,.,CASSESPRTSRGETQYF,TGTGCCAGCAGTGAATCCCCGCGGACTAGTAGGGGAGAGACCCAGTACTTC
TRBJ1-1,TRBV11-3,.,.,CASSPSVNTEAFF,TGTGCCAGCAGCCCCTCAGTGAACACTGAAGCTTTCTTT
TRBJ2-1,TRBV27,TRBD2,.,CASLPRAGGHNEQFF,TGTGCCAGCCTCCCCCGAGCGGGGGGGCACAATGAGCAGTTCTTC
TRBJ1-5,TRBV23-1,TRBD1,.,CASSSADREMNQPQHF,TGCGCCAGCAGTTCCGCGGACAGGGAGATGAATCAGCCCCAGCATTTT
TRBJ2-2,TRBV6-4,.,.,CASSEDLRGTGELFF,TGTGCCAGCAGTGAAGACCTACGGGGAACCGGGGAGCTGTTTTTT
TRBJ1-1,TRBV10-3,TRBD1,.,CAISERQGDTEAFF,TGTGCCATCAGTGAACGACAGGGGGACACTGAAGCTTTCTTT
TRBJ2-3,TRBV18,.,.,CASSPSTDTQYF,TGTGCCAGCTCACCGTCCACAGATACGCAGTATTTT
TRBJ2-3,TRBV6-5,.,.,CASSYSGGGTRDTQYF,TGTGCCAGCAGTTACTCCGGAGGGGGCACTAGGGATACGCAGTATTTT
TRBJ2-2,TRBV5-6,.,.,CASSLAGGNTGELFF,TGTGCCAGCAGCTTGGCCGGGGGGAACACCGGGGAGCTGTTTTTT
TRBJ1-3,TRBV11-2,.,.,CASSPREEPGNTIYF,TGTGCCAGCAGCCCCAGGGAGGAACCCGGAAACACCATATATTTT
TRBJ1-5,TRBV7-8,.,.,CASSPRSAPFHQHF,TGTGCCAGCAGCCCCCGATCTGCCCCCTTTCACCAGCATTTT
TRBJ1-1,TRBV11-2,.,.,CASSLAEGGTEAFF,TGTGCCAGCAGCTTAGCCGAAGGGGGCACTGAAGCTTTCTTT
TRBJ1-4,TRBV29-1,.,once,CSASGPQWGEKLFF,TGCAGCGCCTCCGGGCCCCAATGGGGGGAAAAACTGTTTTTT
TRBJ2-7,TRBV14,TRBD2,.,CASSPRRLADSYEQYF,TGTGCCAGCAGCCCCCGCAGGCTAGCGGATTCCTACGAGCAGTACTTC
TRBJ1-2,TRBV6-4,.,.,CASKASAHYGYTF,TGTGCCAGCAAGGCGTCAGCGCACTATGGCTACACCTTC
TRBJ2-3,TRBV27,.,.,CASSSVTDTQYF,TGTGCCAGCAGTTCTGTAACAGATACGCAGTATTTT
TRBJ2-6,TRBV27,.,once,CASRSAVYSGANVLTF,TGTGCCAGCAGGTCGGCAGTCTACTCTGGGGCCAACGTCCTGACTTTC
TRBJ2-1,TRBV3-1/TRBV3-2,TRBD1,.,CASSPWTGDRNEQFF,TGTGCCAGCAGCCCCTGGACAGGGGACCGCAATGAGCAGTTCTTC
TRBJ1-3,TRBV6-4,.,.,CASSDFPPLGDDGNTIYF,TGTGCCAGCAGTGACTTCCCCCCATTGGGCGACGATGGAAACACCATATATTTT